The source of this T cell receptor beta chain is a study of T cell responses to AZD1222 COVID-19 vaccine. The V gene lost 5 bases and the J gene lost 0 bases, with 17 bases spanning the gap. This CDR3 has 17 amino acids. Germline lookup yields CDR1 LGHDT and CDR2 YNNKEL (reference sequence). Study-wide findings and caveats: CD4 TCRs associated with vaccination spanned spike, dominating at 160-218 and 743-854. A mostly white British donor set with more females was recruited, and clonal diversity was possibly underestimated.

Notes on this clone: Antigen unknown.

Only in-frame clones appear in the TCRdb table, and some are missing; sequencing was by immunoSEQ multiplex PCR. Of about 150,000 clones in the sample, about 85% are singletons; the top ten hold roughly 2.9%. The genes are TRBV3-1 (or the pseudogene TRBV3-2) and TRBJ1-3, with D possibly TRBD1 on 6 matching bases. The clonotype was recovered from an adult in good health. The sample was peripheral blood, taken on day 0 of AZD1222 vaccination. In nucleotides, the CDR3 is TGTGCCAGCAGCTTATCCGGGACACTAAGCTCTGGAAACACCATATATTTT. It specifies CASSLSGTLSSGNTIYF.